Many counts were recorded for the clone carrying this T cell receptor (beta chain). Its antigen is as yet unknown. In building TCR beta libraries, iRepertoire HTBI primers were used together with Arm-PCR of CDR3 regions. TCRdb analysed the multiplex PCR reads with MiXCR anew, one entry per CDR3 protein. The sample consists of about 500,000 distinct CDR3 sequences, about 17% of them appearing once. This specimen belongs to a study of regulatory T cells in long-lasting Graves disease. Time point here: newly diagnosed GD, antithyroid drugs for less than 3 months. PBMC RNA served as the TCR library source. Patients came from an endocrinology department in Xi'an, China. General study results and limits: TRBV28, TRBJ1-2 and TRBJ2-5 emerged as the favored segments in persistent disease. Less diverse TCR repertoires were seen in persistent Graves' patients than in newly diagnosed ones.

Germline loops: CDR1 SEHNR, CDR2 FQNEAQ (reference sequence). The J segment lost 8 bases and the V segment lost 4 bases, leaving 11 bases of the junction unmatched. This CDR3 contains 16 residues. The data also belong to a second study, concerning T cells in Graves' hyperthyroidism and ophthalmopathy.

The V gene is TRBV7-9, the J gene TRBJ2-1; 10 nucleotides match TRBD2. Source: peripheral blood mononuclear cells (PBMCs), taken at new diagnosis, from a patient treated with antithyroid drugs. This clonotype was obtained from a man between 35 and 55 years old with Graves disease. The CDR3 DNA is TGTGCCAGCAGCTCTCCACTAGCGGGACTTCTCCATGAGCAGTTCTTC. Encoded protein: CASSSPLAGLLHEQFF.